Detailed here is one TCR beta chain. The CDR3 has 16 amino acids. V trimming: 6 bases; J trimming: 8 bases; junction bases outside the gene matches: 15. Germline V gene lookup returns CDR1 SGHKS and CDR2 YYEKEE (reference sequence). This specimen comes from a study of blood T cell repertoires in COVID-19. Background on the study: T cells, B-cell-depleted T cells, or PBMCs supplied cDNA or gDNA.

The table came from immunoSEQ multiplex PCR; TCRdb's copy has only in-frame clones and leaves some out. This table holds about 76,000 clones, 80% to 90% found once. This TCR came from a man in his 60s with COVID-19, enrolled during active disease. The V call is TRBV5-5, the J call TRBJ2-1; 9 nucleotides match TRBD1. Specimen: peripheral blood. CDR3 nucleotide sequence: TGTGCCAGCAACTCGATCTCCGGGACAGGGATCTATGAGCAGTTCTTC. Translation: CASNSISGTGIYEQFF.